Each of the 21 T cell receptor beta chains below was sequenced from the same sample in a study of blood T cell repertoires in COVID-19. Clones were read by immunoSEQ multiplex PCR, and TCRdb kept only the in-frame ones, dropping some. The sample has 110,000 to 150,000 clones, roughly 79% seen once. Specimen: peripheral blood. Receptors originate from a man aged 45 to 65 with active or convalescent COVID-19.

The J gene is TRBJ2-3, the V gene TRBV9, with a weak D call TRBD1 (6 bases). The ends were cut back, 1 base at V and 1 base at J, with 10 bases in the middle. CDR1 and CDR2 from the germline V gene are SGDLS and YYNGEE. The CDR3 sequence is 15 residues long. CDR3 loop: CASSVTGMGTDTQYF. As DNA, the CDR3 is TGTGCCAGCAGCGTAACAGGGATGGGCACAGATACGCAGTATTTT.

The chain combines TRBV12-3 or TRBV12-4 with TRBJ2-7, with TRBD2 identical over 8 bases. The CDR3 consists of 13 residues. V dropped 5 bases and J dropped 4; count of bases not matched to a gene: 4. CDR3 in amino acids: CASSRSGRYEQYF. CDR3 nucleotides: TGTGCCAGCAGTCGGAGCGGGAGATACGAGCAGTACTTC.

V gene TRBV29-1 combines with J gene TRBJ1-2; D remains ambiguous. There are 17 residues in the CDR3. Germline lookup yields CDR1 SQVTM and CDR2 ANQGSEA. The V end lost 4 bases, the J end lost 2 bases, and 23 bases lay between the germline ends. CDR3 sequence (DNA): TGCAGCGTTGCTCAGCCGTACCAACTAACCCGGAACTATGGCTACACCTTC. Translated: CSVAQPYQLTRNYGYTF.

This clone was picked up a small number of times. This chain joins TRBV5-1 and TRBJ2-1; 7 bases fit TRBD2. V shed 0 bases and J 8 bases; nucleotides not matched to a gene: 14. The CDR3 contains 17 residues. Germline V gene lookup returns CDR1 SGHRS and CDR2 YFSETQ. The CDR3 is CASSLAGLVAGRDEQFF. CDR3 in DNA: TGCGCCAGCAGCTTGGCCGGGTTAGTAGCGGGTCGTGATGAGCAGTTCTTC.

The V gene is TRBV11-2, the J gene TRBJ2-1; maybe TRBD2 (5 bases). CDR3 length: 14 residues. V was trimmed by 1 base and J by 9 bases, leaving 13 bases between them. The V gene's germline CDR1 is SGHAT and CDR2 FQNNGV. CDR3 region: CASSLGQAATEQFF. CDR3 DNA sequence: TGTGCCAGCAGCTTAGGTCAAGCGGCAACTGAGCAGTTCTTC.

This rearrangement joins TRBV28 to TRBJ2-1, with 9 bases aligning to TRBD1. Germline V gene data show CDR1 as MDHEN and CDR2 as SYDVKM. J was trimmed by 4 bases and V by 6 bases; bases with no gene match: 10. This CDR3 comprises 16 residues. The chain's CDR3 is CASRDLTGGFYNEQFF. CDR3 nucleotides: TGTGCCAGCAGGGATCTGACAGGGGGTTTTTACAATGAGCAGTTCTTC.

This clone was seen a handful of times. The CDR3 spells CAWSVRSGANVLTF. The CDR3 coding sequence is TGTGCCTGGAGTGTACGGTCTGGGGCCAACGTCCTGACTTTC. The rearrangement joins TRBV30 to TRBJ2-6; D gene ambiguous. The CDR3 has 14 amino acids. Germline V gene sequence: CDR1 GTSNPN, CDR2 SVGIG (reference sequence). V lost 0 bases and J 1 base, leaving 4 bases between the germline ends.

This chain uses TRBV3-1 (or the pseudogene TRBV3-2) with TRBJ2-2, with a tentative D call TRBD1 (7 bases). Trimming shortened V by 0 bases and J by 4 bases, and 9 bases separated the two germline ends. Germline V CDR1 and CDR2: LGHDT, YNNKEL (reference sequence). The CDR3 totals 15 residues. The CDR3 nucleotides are TGTGCCAGCAGCCAAGACAGGGGGGTCACCGGGGAGCTGTTTTTT. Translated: CASSQDRGVTGELFF.

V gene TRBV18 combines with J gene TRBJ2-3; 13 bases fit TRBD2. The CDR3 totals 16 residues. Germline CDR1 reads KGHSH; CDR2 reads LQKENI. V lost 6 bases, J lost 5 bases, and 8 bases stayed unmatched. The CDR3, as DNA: TGTGCCAGCTCTGGGACTAGCGGGGACTCTGGAGATACGCAGTATTTT. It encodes CASSGTSGDSGDTQYF.

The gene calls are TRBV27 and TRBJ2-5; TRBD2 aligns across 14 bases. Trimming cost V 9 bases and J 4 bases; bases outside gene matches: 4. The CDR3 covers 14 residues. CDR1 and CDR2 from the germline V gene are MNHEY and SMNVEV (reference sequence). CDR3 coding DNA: TGTGCCAGTACAGGACTAGCGGGGGGAGAGACCCAGTACTTC. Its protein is CASTGLAGGETQYF.

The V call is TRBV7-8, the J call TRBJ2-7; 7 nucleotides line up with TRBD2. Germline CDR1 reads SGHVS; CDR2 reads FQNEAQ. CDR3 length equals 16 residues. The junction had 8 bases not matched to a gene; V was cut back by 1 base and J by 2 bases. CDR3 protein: CASSLEGGSGAYEQYF. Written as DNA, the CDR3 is TGTGCCAGCAGCTTAGAGGGCGGGAGCGGGGCCTACGAGCAGTACTTC.

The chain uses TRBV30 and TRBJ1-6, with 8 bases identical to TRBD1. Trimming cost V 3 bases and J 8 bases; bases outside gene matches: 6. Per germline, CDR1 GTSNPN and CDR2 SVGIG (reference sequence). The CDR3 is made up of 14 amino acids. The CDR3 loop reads CAWSRQGKDSPLHF. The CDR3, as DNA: TGTGCCTGGAGCAGACAGGGGAAGGATTCACCCCTCCACTTT.

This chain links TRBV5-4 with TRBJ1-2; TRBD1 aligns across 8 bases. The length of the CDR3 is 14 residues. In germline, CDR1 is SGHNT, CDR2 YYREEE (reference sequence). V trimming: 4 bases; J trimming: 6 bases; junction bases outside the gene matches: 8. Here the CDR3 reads CASSQPRGHNGYTF. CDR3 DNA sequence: TGTGCCAGCAGCCAGCCCAGGGGGCATAATGGCTACACCTTC.

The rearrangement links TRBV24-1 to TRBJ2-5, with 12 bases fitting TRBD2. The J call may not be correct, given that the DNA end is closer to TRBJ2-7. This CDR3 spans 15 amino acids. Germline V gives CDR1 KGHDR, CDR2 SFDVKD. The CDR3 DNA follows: TGTGCCACCAGTGAGAGGACTAGCGGGATCTACGAGCAGTACTTC. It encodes CATSERTSGIYEQYF.

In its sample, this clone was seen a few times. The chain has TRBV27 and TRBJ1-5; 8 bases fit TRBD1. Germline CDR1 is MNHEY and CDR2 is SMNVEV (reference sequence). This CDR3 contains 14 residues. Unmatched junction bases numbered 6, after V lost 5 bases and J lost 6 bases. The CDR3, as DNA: TGTGCCAGCAGTGTGACAGGGGAGACTCAGCCCCAGCATTTT. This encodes CASSVTGETQPQHF.

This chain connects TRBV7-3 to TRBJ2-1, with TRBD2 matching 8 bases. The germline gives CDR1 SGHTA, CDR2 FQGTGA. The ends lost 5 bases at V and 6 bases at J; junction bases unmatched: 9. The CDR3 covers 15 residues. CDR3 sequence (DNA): TGTGCCAGCAGCCGTACTAGCGGCCCCATCAATGAGCAGTTCTTC. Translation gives CASSRTSGPINEQFF.

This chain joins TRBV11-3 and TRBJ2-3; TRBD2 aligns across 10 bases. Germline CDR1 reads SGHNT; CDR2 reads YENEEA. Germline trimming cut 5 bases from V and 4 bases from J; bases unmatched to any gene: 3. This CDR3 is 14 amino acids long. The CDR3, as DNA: TGTGCCAGCAGCGGGACTAGCGTATCAGATACGCAGTATTTT. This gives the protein CASSGTSVSDTQYF. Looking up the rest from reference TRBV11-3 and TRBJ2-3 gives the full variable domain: EAGVVQSPRYKIIEKKQPVAFWCNPISGHNTLYWYLQNLGQGPELLIRYENEEAVDDSQLPKDRFSAERLKGVDSTLKIQPAELGDSAVYLCASSGTSVSDTQYFGPGTRLTVL.

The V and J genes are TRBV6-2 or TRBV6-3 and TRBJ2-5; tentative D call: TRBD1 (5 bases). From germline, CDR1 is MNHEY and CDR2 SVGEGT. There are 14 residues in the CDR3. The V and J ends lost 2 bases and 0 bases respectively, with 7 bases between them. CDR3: CASSYRGHQETQYF. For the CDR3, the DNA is TGTGCCAGCAGTTACAGGGGCCACCAAGAGACCCAGTACTTC.

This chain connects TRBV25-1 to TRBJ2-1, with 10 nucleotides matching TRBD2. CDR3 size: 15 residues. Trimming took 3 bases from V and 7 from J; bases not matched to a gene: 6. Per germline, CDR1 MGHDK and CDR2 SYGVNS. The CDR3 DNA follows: TGTGCCAGCAGTGACTGGCTAGCGGGAGCGAATGAGCAGTTCTTC. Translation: CASSDWLAGANEQFF.

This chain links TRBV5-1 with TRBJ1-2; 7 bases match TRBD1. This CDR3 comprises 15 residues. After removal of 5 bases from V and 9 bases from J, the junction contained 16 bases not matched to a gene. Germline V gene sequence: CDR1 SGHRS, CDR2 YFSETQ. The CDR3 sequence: CASRADPGGVMSYTF. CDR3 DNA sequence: TGCGCCAGCAGAGCGGACCCAGGGGGTGTTATGAGCTACACCTTC.

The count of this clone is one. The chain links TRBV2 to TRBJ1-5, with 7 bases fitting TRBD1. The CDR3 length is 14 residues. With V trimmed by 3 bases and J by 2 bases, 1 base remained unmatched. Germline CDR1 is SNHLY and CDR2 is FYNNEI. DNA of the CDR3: TGTGCCAGCAGTGACGACAGGGGCAATCAGCCCCAGCATTTT. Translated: CASSDDRGNQPQHF.